This T cell receptor (beta chain) was captured in a study of OX40 agonist ivuxolimab in advanced cancers. The study, taken as a whole, reports: The mean number of expanded clones was higher in CD8+ T cells than in CD4+.

The repertoire was sequenced with immunoSEQ multiplex PCR; TCRdb's copy has only in-frame clones and lacks some. The data show tens of thousands of clones, approximately 80% seen once. This clone was picked up one time. Antigen unknown. This TCR came from an adult with an advanced solid tumor such as melanoma, head and neck, liver or kidney cancer. The sequencing here drew on CD4+ or CD8+ T cells sorted from blood, taken in a trial of the OX40 agonist ivuxolimab.

CDR3 sequence reads: CASSSSLSTDTQYF. The CDR3 DNA reads as TGTGCCAGCAGTTCCTCGCTAAGCACAGATACGCAGTATTTT. The chain carries TRBV28 and TRBJ2-3; D is uncertain. With 4 bases removed from V and 0 bases from J, the gap between germline ends came to 8 bases. From germline, CDR1 is MDHEN and CDR2 SYDVKM. CDR3 length: 14 amino acids. The whole variable domain, filled in from reference TRBV28 and TRBJ2-3, reads DVKVTQSSRYLVKRTGEKVFLECVQDMDHENMFWYRQDPGLGLRLIYFSYDVKMKEKGDIPEGYSVSREKKERFSLILESASTNQTSMYLCASSSSLSTDTQYFGPGTRLTVL.